Presented here are 15 T cell receptor beta chains from one specimen sequenced in a study of T cells after yellow fever vaccination. From the 5' RACE reads, TCRdb called clonotypes with MiXCR, one entry per CDR3 protein. This table has some 260,000 distinct CDR3 sequences, about 5.2% appearing once. Sequenced here: CD4+ T cells sorted from PBMCs, sampled on the day of the yellow fever booster vaccination. Receptor source: a man between 18 and 35 years old who received the YFV17D yellow fever vaccine.

This clonotype was detected ten times or more. J is TRBJ1-3 and V is TRBV12-3 or TRBV12-4; weak D call: TRBD1 (5 bases). CDR3 length equals 15 residues. The V and J ends lost 7 bases and 7 bases respectively, with 20 bases between them. The DNA for the CDR3 is TGTGCCAGCACCCCTTACACCGGGGCTGTTAACACCATATATTTT. It encodes CASTPYTGAVNTIYF.

The table lists this clonotype with a count of one. This probably arose from a read error, given a far larger clone one base away. The rearrangement joins TRBV12-3 or TRBV12-4 to TRBJ2-5; possible D gene TRBD2, 6 bases. The V end lost 3 bases, the J end lost 7 bases, and 6 bases lay between the germline ends. The CDR3 runs 11 residues. This chain's CDR3 is CASSFGGTQYF. DNA for the CDR3: TGTGCCAGCAGTTTCGGGGGGACCCAGTACTTC.

A few counts support this clonotype. The chain combines TRBV18 with TRBJ1-4; D gene ambiguous. This CDR3 is built from 15 residues. Trimming cost V 4 bases and J 8 bases, with 17 bases left between them. Germline CDR1 is KGHSH and CDR2 is LQKENI. This CDR3 is CASSLPSPGGEKLFF. The DNA for the CDR3 is TGTGCCAGCTCACTCCCAAGTCCAGGAGGAGAAAAACTGTTTTTT.

This clonotype occurred many times. V and J are TRBV7-9 and TRBJ2-1, with D possibly being TRBD2 (6 bases). The CDR3 is made up of 12 amino acids. Between the trimmed V and J ends, which lost 4 bases and 7 bases, there was a span of 8 bases. Germline V gene data show CDR1 as SEHNR and CDR2 as FQNEAQ (reference sequence). CDR3 DNA sequence: TGTGCCAGCAGCTCGACTAGGAATGAGCAGTTCTTC. It encodes CASSSTRNEQFF. Using reference TRBV7-9 and TRBJ2-1 for the parts outside the CDR3, the full variable domain is DTGVSQNPRHKITKRGQNVTFRCDPISEHNRLYWYRQTLGQGPEFLTYFQNEAQLEKSRLLSDRFSAERPKGSFSTLEIQRTEQGDSAMYLCASSSTRNEQFFGPGTRLTVL.

The rearrangement joins TRBV20-1 to TRBJ1-4; unclear D gene. CDR3 length equals 16 residues. Trimming pared 0 bases from V and 3 bases from J, leaving 14 bases between. The germline V gene encodes CDR1 DFQATT and CDR2 SNEGSKA (reference sequence). CDR3 nucleotides: TGCAGTGCTAGAGATTCAGGAAGAAGCTCTAATGAAAAACTGTTTTTT. It codes for CSARDSGRSSNEKLFF.

In regard to this clonotype: A junction boundary mismatches the germline segment, possibly from a read error. This chain links TRBV12-3 or TRBV12-4 with TRBJ1-2; 7 bases match TRBD1. CDR3 length: 12 amino acids. CDR3 loop: CASSSGQLTISF. The CDR3 region has the DNA TGTGCCAGCAGTTCGGGACAGCTGACTATCTCCTTC.

This clonotype was detected a few times. V and J are TRBV7-3 and TRBJ2-7; 10 bases are a match to TRBD1. Losses at the gene ends were 6 bases for V and 3 bases for J; bases not matched to a gene: 14. The CDR3 has 17 amino acids. Germline V CDR1 and CDR2: SGHTA, FQGTGA. DNA of the CDR3: TGTGCCAGCAGTACGCTCATCCCGGACAGGGGGTACTACGAGCAGTACTTC. Residues: CASSTLIPDRGYYEQYF.

This clonotype occurred many times. This chain connects TRBV5-1 to TRBJ1-1, with D possibly matching TRBD1 (5 bases). The CDR3 has 16 amino acids. Germline V gives CDR1 SGHRS, CDR2 YFSETQ. V was pared by 3 bases and J by 0 bases, with 15 bases between. For the CDR3, the DNA is TGCGCCAGCAGCTCCCCCGCCGGACACTTGAACACTGAAGCTTTCTTT. Translating gives CASSSPAGHLNTEAFF. Based on the CDR3 plus reference TRBV5-1 and TRBJ1-1, the full variable domain is KAGVTQTPRYLIKTRGQQVTLSCSPISGHRSVSWYQQTPGQGLQFLFEYFSETQRNKGNFPGRFSGRQFSNSRSEMNVSTLELGDSALYLCASSSPAGHLNTEAFFGQGTRLTVV.

The CDR3 bases are TGTGCCAGTAGTATGCGGGCCACGTACTCGAACACCGGGGAGCTGTTTTTT. Its protein is CASSMRATYSNTGELFF. V usage is TRBV19 and J usage is TRBJ2-2, with a weak D call TRBD2 (5 bases). The V gene lost 3 bases and the J gene lost 0 bases, with 14 bases spanning the gap. The germline CDR1 and CDR2 sequences are LNHDA and SQIVND (reference sequence). The CDR3 runs 17 residues.

This clonotype was counted many times. The J gene is TRBJ2-2, the V gene TRBV19; tentatively, D is TRBD1 (5 bases). Per germline, CDR1 LNHDA and CDR2 SQIVND (reference sequence). The CDR3 has 14 residues. Trimming left V 2 bases short and J 6 bases short, with 10 bases between. The CDR3 here is CASSISSGSGELFF. In nucleotides, the CDR3 is TGTGCCAGTAGTATATCCTCAGGGTCCGGGGAGCTGTTTTTT.

The V and J genes are TRBV6-5 and TRBJ2-5, with 12 positions matching TRBD2. V was clipped by 2 bases and J by 7 bases; unmatched bases: 23. Germline CDR1 MNHEY, CDR2 SVGAGI. This CDR3 contains 21 residues. The CDR3 loop reads CASSYPTGGRRLAGAQWTQYF. CDR3 coding DNA: TGTGCCAGCAGTTACCCAACAGGGGGTAGGCGACTAGCGGGGGCCCAATGGACCCAGTACTTC.

About this clonotype: A much larger clone sits a single nucleotide away, making a read error possible. The chain recombines TRBV29-1 with TRBJ2-5, with D unresolved. Trimming pared 6 bases from V and 1 base from J, leaving 12 bases between. CDR3 length equals 13 residues. Germline CDR1 is SQVTM and CDR2 is ANQGSEA. The CDR3 region is CSVKPGPQETQYF. CDR3 coding DNA: TGCAGCGTCAAACCGGGTCCCCAAGAGACCCAGTACTTC.

This clonotype was observed many times. Germline is not matched at one junction end, which may reflect a read error. J is TRBJ2-1 and V is TRBV7-2, with 8 bases fitting TRBD2. CDR1 SGHTA and CDR2 FQGNSA come from the germline V gene. The CDR3 is 12 amino acids. Here the CDR3 reads CASSRPGGRVIF. CDR3 sequence (DNA): TGTGCCAGCAGCAGACCGGGGGGGCGGGTAATCTTC.

This clonotype has more than one count but fewer than ten. The genes are TRBV7-2 and TRBJ1-2; D might be TRBD1 (6 bases). There are 15 residues in the CDR3. Germline CDR1 is SGHTA and CDR2 is FQGNSA. The ends were cut back, 2 bases at V and 7 bases at J, with 17 bases in the middle. The CDR3 coding sequence is TGTGCCAGCAGCTTAAGGAGGGGGGGCGCAGCTGGCTACACCTTC. Translation gives CASSLRRGGAAGYTF.

This clonotype was counted only a few times. The rearrangement uses TRBV5-5 and TRBJ2-3; D ambiguous. Germline CDR1 is SGHKS and CDR2 is YYEKEE (reference sequence). The length of the CDR3 is 15 residues. V dropped 4 bases and J dropped 0 bases, with 12 bases sitting between them. In DNA, the CDR3 is TGTGCCAGCAGCCCCCCCCCGACCAGCACAGATACGCAGTATTTT. The encoded protein is CASSPPPTSTDTQYF.